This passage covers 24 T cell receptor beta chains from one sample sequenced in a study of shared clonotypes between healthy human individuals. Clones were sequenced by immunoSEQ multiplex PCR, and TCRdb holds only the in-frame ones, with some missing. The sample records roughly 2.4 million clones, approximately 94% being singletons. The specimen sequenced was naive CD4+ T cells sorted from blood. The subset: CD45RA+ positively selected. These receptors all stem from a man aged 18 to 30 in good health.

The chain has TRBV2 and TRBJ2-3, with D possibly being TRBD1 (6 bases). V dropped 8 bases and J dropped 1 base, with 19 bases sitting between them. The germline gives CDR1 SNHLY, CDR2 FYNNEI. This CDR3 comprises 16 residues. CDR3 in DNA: TGTGCCAGCGTATGGGGGCCCACCGCAGGCACAGATACGCAGTATTTT. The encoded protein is CASVWGPTAGTDTQYF.

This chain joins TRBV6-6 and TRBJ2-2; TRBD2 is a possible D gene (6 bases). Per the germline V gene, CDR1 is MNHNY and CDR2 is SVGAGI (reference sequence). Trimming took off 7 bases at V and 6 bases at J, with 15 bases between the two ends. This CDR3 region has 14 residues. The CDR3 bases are TGTGCCAGCACCGCCGGGCCGGGAGCCGGGGAGCTGTTTTTT. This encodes CASTAGPGAGELFF.

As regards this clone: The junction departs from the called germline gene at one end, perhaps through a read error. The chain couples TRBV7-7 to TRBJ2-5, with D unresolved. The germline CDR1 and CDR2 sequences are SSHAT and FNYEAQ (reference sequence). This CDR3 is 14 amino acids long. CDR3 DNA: TGTGCTAGCAGCTTAGGCAGGAACCAAGAGACCCAGTACTTC. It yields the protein CASSLGRNQETQYF.

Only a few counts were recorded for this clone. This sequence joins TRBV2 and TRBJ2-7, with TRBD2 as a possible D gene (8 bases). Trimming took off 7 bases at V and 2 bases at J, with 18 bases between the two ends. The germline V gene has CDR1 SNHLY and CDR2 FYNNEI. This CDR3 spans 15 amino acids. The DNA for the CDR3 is TGTGCCAGCACCCAGGGGGGACTAGGTCCCTACGAGCAGTACTTC. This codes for CASTQGGLGPYEQYF.

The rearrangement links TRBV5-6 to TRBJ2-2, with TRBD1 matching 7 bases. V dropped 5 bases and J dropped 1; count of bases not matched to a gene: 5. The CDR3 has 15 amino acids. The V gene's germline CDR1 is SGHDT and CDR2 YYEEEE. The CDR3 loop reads CASRPGQVNTGELFF. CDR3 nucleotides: TGTGCCAGCAGACCAGGACAGGTGAACACCGGGGAGCTGTTTTTT. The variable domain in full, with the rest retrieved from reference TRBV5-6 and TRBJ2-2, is DAGVTQSPTHLIKTRGQQVTLRCSPKSGHDTVSWYQQALGQGPQFIFQYYEEEERQRGNFPDRFSGHQFPNYSSELNVNALLLGDSALYLCASRPGQVNTGELFFGEGSRLTVL.

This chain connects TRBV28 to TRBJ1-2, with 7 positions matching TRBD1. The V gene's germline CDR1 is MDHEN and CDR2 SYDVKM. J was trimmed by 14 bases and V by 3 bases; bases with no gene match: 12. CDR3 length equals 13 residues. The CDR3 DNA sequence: TGTGCCAGCAGTTTTCAGACAGGGTTTTTTTTTACCTTC. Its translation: CASSFQTGFFFTF.

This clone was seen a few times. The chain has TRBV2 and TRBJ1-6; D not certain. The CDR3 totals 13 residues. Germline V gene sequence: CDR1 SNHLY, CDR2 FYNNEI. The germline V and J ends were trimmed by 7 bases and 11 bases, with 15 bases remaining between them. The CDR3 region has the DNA TGTGCCAGCAACAGCGGAGGGATCCCACCCCTCCACTTT. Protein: CASNSGGIPPLHF.

The CDR3 reads CASSFSGAEAFF. DNA for the CDR3: TGTGCCAGCAGTTTTTCGGGGGCTGAAGCTTTCTTT. The chain uses TRBV27 and TRBJ1-1; a weak D match, TRBD1 (5 bases). This CDR3 contains 12 residues. Looked up from germline, CDR1 is MNHEY and CDR2 is SMNVEV (reference sequence). Trimming cost V 3 bases and J 6 bases, with 8 bases left between them.

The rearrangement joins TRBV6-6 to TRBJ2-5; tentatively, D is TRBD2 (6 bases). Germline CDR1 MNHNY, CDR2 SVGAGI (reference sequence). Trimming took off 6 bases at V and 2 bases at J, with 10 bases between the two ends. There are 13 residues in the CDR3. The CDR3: CASRGGVQETQYF. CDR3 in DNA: TGTGCCAGCAGAGGCGGGGTACAAGAGACCCAGTACTTC.

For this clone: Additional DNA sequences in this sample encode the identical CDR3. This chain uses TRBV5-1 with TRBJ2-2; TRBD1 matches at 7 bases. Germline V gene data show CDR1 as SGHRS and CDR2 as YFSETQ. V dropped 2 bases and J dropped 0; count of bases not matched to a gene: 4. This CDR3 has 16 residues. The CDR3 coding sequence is TGCGCCAGCAGCTTACGGACAGGCTCGAACACCGGGGAGCTGTTTTTT. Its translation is CASSLRTGSNTGELFF.

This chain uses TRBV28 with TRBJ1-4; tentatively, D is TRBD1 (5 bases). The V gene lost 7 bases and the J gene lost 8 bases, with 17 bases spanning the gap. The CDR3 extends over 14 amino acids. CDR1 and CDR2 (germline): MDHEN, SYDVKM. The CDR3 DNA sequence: TGTGCCAGCACCTCTGGGGCTTGGAGCGAAAAACTGTTTTTT. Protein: CASTSGAWSEKLFF.

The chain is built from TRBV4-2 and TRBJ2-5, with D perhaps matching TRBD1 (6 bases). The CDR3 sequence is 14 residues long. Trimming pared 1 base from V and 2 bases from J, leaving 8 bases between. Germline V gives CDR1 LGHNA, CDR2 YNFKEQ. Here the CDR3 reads CASSQGGQQETQYF. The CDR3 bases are TGTGCCAGCAGCCAAGGTGGACAGCAAGAGACCCAGTACTTC.

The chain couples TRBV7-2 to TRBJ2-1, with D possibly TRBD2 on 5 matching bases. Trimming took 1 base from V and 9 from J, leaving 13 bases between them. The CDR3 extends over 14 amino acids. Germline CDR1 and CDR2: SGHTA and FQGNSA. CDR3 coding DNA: TGTGCCAGCAGCTTAGTGATGGGAGTAGGTGAGCAGTTCTTC. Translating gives CASSLVMGVGEQFF.

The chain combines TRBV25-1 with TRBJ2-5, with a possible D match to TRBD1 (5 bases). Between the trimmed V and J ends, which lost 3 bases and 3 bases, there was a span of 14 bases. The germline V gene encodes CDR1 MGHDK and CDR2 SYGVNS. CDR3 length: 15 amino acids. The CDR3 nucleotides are TGTGCCAGCAGTGAGCGGCAGGGAAAAAAAGAGACCCAGTACTTC. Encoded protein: CASSERQGKKETQYF.

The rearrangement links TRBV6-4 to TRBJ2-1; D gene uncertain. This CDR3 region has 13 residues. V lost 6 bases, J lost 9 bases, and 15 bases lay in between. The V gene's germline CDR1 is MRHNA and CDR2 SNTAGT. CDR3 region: CASSPVWSGEQFF. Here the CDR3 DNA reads TGTGCCAGCAGCCCCGTATGGTCTGGTGAGCAGTTCTTC.

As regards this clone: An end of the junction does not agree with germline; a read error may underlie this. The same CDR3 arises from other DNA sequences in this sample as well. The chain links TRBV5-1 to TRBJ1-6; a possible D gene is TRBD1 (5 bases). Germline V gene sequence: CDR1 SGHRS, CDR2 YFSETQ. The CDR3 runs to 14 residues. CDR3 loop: CASSLGGGGSPLHF. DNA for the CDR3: TGCGCCAGCAGTTTGGGGGGTGGCGGTTCACCCCTCCACTTT.

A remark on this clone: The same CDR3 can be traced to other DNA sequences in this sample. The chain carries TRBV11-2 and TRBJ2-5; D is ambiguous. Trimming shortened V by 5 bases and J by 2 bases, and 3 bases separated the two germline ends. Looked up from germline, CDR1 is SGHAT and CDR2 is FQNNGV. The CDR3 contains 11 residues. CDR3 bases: TGTGCCAGCAGCGCTCAAGAGACCCAGTACTTC. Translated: CASSAQETQYF.

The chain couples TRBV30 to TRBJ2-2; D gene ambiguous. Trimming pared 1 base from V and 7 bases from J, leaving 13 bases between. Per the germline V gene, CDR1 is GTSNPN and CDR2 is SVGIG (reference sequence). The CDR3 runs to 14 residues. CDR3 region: CAWSARSLVGELFF. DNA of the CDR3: TGTGCCTGGAGTGCCCGATCTTTGGTCGGGGAGCTGTTTTTT.

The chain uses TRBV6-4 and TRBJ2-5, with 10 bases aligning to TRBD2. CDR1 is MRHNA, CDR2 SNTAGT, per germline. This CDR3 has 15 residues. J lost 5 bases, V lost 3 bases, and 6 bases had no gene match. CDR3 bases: TGTGCCAGCAGTGAGAGCGGGGGGGCCTGGGAGACCCAGTACTTC. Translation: CASSESGGAWETQYF.

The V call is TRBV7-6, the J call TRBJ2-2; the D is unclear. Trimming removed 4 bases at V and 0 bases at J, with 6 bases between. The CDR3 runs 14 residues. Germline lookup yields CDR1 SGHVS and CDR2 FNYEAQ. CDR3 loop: CASSSDTNTGELFF. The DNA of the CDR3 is TGTGCCAGCAGCTCCGACACGAACACCGGGGAGCTGTTTTTT.

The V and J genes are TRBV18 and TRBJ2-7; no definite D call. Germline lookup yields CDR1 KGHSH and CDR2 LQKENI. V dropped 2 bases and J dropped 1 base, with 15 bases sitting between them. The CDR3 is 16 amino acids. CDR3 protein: CASSPASLGGSYEQYF. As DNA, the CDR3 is TGTGCCAGCTCACCAGCCTCTTTGGGCGGATCCTACGAGCAGTACTTC.

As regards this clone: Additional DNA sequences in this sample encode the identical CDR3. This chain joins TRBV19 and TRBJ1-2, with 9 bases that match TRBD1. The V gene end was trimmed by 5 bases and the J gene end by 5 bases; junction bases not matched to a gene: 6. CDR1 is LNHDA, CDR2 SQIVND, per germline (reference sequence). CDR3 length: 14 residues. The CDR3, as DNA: TGTGCCAGTAGTCCGGGACAGGGAAGGTATGGCTACACCTTC. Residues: CASSPGQGRYGYTF.

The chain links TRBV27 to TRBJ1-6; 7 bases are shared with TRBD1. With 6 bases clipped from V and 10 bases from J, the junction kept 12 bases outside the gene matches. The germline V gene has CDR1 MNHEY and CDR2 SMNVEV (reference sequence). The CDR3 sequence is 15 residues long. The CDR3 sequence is CASSREQGRNSPLHF. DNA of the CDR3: TGTGCCAGCAGCCGAGAACAGGGGAGGAACTCACCCCTCCACTTT.

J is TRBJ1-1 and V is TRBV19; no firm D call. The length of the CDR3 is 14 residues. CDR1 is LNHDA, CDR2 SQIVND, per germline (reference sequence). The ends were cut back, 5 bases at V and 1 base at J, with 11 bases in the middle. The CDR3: CASSLRTENTEAFF. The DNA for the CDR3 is TGTGCCAGTAGTCTTAGGACGGAGAACACTGAAGCTTTCTTT.